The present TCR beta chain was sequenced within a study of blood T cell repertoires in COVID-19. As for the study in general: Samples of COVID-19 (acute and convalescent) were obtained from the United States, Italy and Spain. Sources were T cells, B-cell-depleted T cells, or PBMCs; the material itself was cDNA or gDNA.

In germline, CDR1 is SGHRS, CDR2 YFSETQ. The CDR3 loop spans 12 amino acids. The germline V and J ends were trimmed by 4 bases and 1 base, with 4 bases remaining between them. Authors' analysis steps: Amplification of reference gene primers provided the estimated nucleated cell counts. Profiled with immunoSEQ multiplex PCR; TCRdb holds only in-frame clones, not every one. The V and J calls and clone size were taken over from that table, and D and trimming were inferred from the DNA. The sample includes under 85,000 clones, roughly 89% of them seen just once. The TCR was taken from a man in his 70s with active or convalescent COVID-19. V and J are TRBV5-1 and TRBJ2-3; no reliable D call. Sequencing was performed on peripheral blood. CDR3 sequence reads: CASSPGTDTQYF. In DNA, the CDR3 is TGCGCCAGCAGCCCGGGCACAGATACGCAGTATTTT.